Presented here are 31 T cell receptor beta chains from one specimen sequenced in a study of cytomegalovirus exposure and HLA in healthy donors. This PCR relied on a set of 60 Vbeta primers and 13 Jbeta primers. The protocol was immunoSEQ multiplex PCR, while the TCRdb copy is restricted to in-frame clones and leaves out a portion. Its listing shows approximately 50,000 clones. The sample consisted of PBMCs. These receptors were collected from a male donor in good health and CMV-seronegative.

V gene TRBV11-2 combines with J gene TRBJ1-3, with no clear D. Trimming shortened V by 4 bases and J by 3 bases, and 7 bases separated the two germline ends. CDR3 size: 13 residues. Germline CDR1 SGHAT, CDR2 FQNNGV. The CDR3 protein is CASSSTGGNTIYF. The CDR3, as DNA: TGTGCCAGCAGCTCAACCGGTGGAAACACCATATATTTT.

This chain connects TRBV30 to TRBJ2-4, with 8 bases lining up with TRBD1. Per the germline V gene, CDR1 is GTSNPN and CDR2 is SVGIG (reference sequence). This CDR3 region has 14 residues. The CDR3 loop is CVPGQVVGANIQYF. CDR3 DNA: TGTGTCCCGGGACAGGTTGTGGGGGCGAACATTCAGTACTTC.

The chain employs TRBV14 and TRBJ2-7; 10 positions match TRBD2. Per germline, CDR1 SGHDN and CDR2 FVKESK. The CDR3 loop spans 16 amino acids. V dropped 0 bases and J dropped 4; count of bases not matched to a gene: 6. The CDR3, as DNA: TGTGCCAGCAGCCAAGATTTGATTAGCGGGGGGTACGAGCAGTACTTC. Residues: CASSQDLISGGYEQYF.

The chain carries TRBV27 and TRBJ2-3; D remains ambiguous. The CDR3 totals 13 residues. Germline assignment: CDR1 MNHEY and CDR2 SMNVEV (reference sequence). V shed 6 bases and J shed 0 bases, with 7 bases lying between them. The CDR3 sequence is CASRAPSTDTQYF. CDR3 nucleotides: TGTGCCAGCAGGGCACCTAGCACAGATACGCAGTATTTT.

This rearrangement joins TRBV5-1 to TRBJ2-7; 8 nucleotides align to TRBD1. The CDR3 totals 12 residues. The ends lost 3 bases at V and 5 bases at J; junction bases unmatched: 1. The germline gives CDR1 SGHRS, CDR2 YFSETQ. The CDR3 DNA reads TGCGCCAGCAGCTACAGGGGGGACGAGCAGTACTTC. Its protein product is CASSYRGDEQYF.

The V gene is TRBV6-5, the J gene TRBJ1-1; 10 bases fit TRBD1. The V segment lost 0 bases and the J segment 5 bases; nucleotides outside the gene matches: 6. CDR1 and CDR2 from the germline V gene are MNHEY and SVGAGI. The CDR3 is 16 residues long. Here the CDR3 DNA reads TGTGCCAGCAGTTACTCCCGGACAGGGGGGGTGACTGAAGCTTTCTTT. Protein: CASSYSRTGGVTEAFF.

The gene calls are TRBV5-1 and TRBJ2-3; 12 bases match TRBD2. The CDR3 length is 18 residues. Per the germline V gene, CDR1 is SGHRS and CDR2 is YFSETQ. Unmatched junction bases numbered 13, after V lost 6 bases and J lost 2 bases. CDR3 sequence reads: CASTGLAGSDLITDTQYF. CDR3 coding DNA: TGCGCCAGCACAGGACTAGCGGGGTCGGATTTGATCACAGATACGCAGTATTTT.

This chain joins TRBV5-1 and TRBJ2-3; D is possibly TRBD1 (6 bases). V shed 2 bases and J shed 3 bases, with 13 bases lying between them. The CDR3 spans 15 residues. Germline-derived CDR1 and CDR2 are SGHRS and YFSETQ. The CDR3 loop reads CASSFEGVPTDTQYF. As DNA, the CDR3 is TGCGCCAGCAGCTTCGAGGGGGTACCGACAGATACGCAGTATTTT.

This chain links TRBV7-2 with TRBJ1-6; D unresolved. Germline V gives CDR1 SGHTA, CDR2 FQGNSA. The CDR3 is 16 residues long. V was clipped by 2 bases and J by 7 bases, with 15 bases between them. Here the CDR3 reads CASSLKFRGSNSPLHF. The CDR3 bases are TGTGCCAGCAGCTTAAAGTTTCGGGGAAGCAATTCACCCCTCCACTTT.

The chain joins TRBV4-3 to TRBJ2-2; 9 bases are a match to TRBD2. The germline CDR1 and CDR2 sequences are LGHNA and YSLEER. This CDR3 has 18 residues. V trimming: 0 bases; J trimming: 7 bases; junction bases outside the gene matches: 12. CDR3 in amino acids: CASSQDRLSGGPVGELFF. In DNA, the CDR3 is TGCGCCAGCAGCCAAGATCGACTGAGCGGGGGGCCCGTCGGGGAGCTGTTTTTT.

The V call is TRBV7-2, the J call TRBJ1-2, with 7 nucleotides matching TRBD1. The germline CDR1 and CDR2 sequences are SGHTA and FQGNSA. The CDR3 consists of 16 residues. The junction had 13 bases not matched to a gene; V was cut back by 1 base and J by 8 bases. The CDR3 protein is CASSLVGPTGVEGYTF. For the CDR3, the DNA is TGTGCCAGCAGCTTAGTTGGGCCCACAGGGGTAGAGGGCTACACCTTC. Full variable domain (rest looked up from reference TRBV7-2 and TRBJ1-2): GAGVSQSPSNKVTEKGKDVELRCDPISGHTALYWYRQSLGQGLEFLIYFQGNSAPDKSGLPSDRFSAERTGGSVSTLTIQRTQQEDSAVYLCASSLVGPTGVEGYTFGSGTRLTVV.

The V call is TRBV29-1, the J call TRBJ1-3, with a weak D call TRBD1 (6 bases). The germline V gene has CDR1 SQVTM and CDR2 ANQGSEA. V dropped 4 bases and J dropped 0 bases, with 10 bases sitting between them. CDR3 length equals 14 residues. The CDR3 coding sequence is TGCAGCGTTGTGCAGGGGAACTCTGGAAACACCATATATTTT. Translating gives CSVVQGNSGNTIYF.

The V gene is TRBV7-8, the J gene TRBJ2-5; 8 bases agree with TRBD2. CDR3 length: 14 amino acids. Germline assignment: CDR1 SGHVS and CDR2 FQNEAQ. V trimming: 3 bases; J trimming: 1 base; junction bases outside the gene matches: 1. CDR3 in DNA: TGTGCCAGCAGCTTCGGGACTAGCCAAGAGACCCAGTACTTC. This codes for CASSFGTSQETQYF.

The CDR3 DNA is TGTGCCAGCAGCCAAGAAACGCCGCTAGCTAACTATGGCTACACCTTC. Translated: CASSQETPLANYGYTF. The chain links TRBV14 to TRBJ1-2; D is unresolved. The CDR3 is made up of 16 amino acids. V was trimmed by 0 bases and J by 0 bases, leaving 11 bases between them. Germline CDR1 and CDR2: SGHDN and FVKESK. The full variable domain, in which reference TRBV14 and TRBJ1-2 provide the parts outside the CDR3, is EAGVTQFPSHSVIEKGQTVTLRCDPISGHDNLYWYRRVMGKEIKFLLHFVKESKQDESGMPNNRFLAERTGGTYSTLKVQPAELEDSGVYFCASSQETPLANYGYTFGSGTRLTVV.

This chain links TRBV4-1 with TRBJ2-4; 7 bases line up with TRBD1. V lost 4 bases, J lost 7 bases, and 13 bases stayed unmatched. Germline-derived CDR1 and CDR2 are MGHRA and YSYEKL. The CDR3 consists of 16 residues. The CDR3 region is CASSLGQLYEGNIQYF. CDR3 coding DNA: TGCGCCAGCAGCCTGGGACAGCTCTACGAGGGGAACATTCAGTACTTC.

The chain uses TRBV30 and TRBJ1-2; 9 nucleotides align to TRBD1. Germline assignment: CDR1 GTSNPN and CDR2 SVGIG (reference sequence). After removal of 4 bases from V and 8 bases from J, the junction contained 11 bases not matched to a gene. CDR3 length: 14 amino acids. Here the CDR3 DNA reads TGTGCCTGGACCAAGGACAGGGGCCTTTGGGGCTACACCTTC. It translates to CAWTKDRGLWGYTF.

The chain employs TRBV4-1 and TRBJ2-5, with D possibly matching TRBD2 (6 bases). Trimming removed 1 base from V and 5 bases from J, with 17 bases in between. Germline lookup yields CDR1 MGHRA and CDR2 YSYEKL. CDR3 length equals 16 residues. This CDR3 is CASSQVETSFSETQYF. The CDR3, as DNA: TGCGCCAGCAGCCAAGTCGAGACTAGTTTTTCGGAGACCCAGTACTTC.

The chain carries TRBV25-1 and TRBJ2-7; perhaps TRBD2 as D (5 bases). The CDR3 has 14 residues. The V end lost 6 bases, the J end lost 0 bases, and 12 bases lay between the germline ends. Germline V gives CDR1 MGHDK, CDR2 SYGVNS. This CDR3 is CASRGPGFSYEQYF. The CDR3 DNA reads as TGTGCCAGCAGGGGCCCGGGGTTCTCCTACGAGCAGTACTTC.

The genes are TRBV5-6 and TRBJ1-2; TRBD1 agrees at 7 bases. Per the germline V gene, CDR1 is SGHDT and CDR2 is YYEEEE. Germline trimming cut 6 bases from V and 5 bases from J; bases unmatched to any gene: 10. The CDR3 has 14 residues. The CDR3 sequence: CASTLTGSPYGYTF. DNA of the CDR3: TGTGCCAGCACCCTGACAGGGTCTCCGTATGGCTACACCTTC. Full variable domain (outside the CDR3, taken from reference TRBV5-6 and TRBJ1-2): DAGVTQSPTHLIKTRGQQVTLRCSPKSGHDTVSWYQQALGQGPQFIFQYYEEEERQRGNFPDRFSGHQFPNYSSELNVNALLLGDSALYLCASTLTGSPYGYTFGSGTRLTVV.

The rearrangement joins TRBV6-5 to TRBJ1-1; D possibly corresponds to TRBD1 (5 bases). Germline CDR1 is MNHEY and CDR2 is SVGAGI. This CDR3 is 16 amino acids long. Trimming stripped 0 bases from V and 5 bases from J, with 16 bases between. CDR3 coding DNA: TGTGCCAGCAGTTACTCGACCAGGGTAGGTTTAACTGAAGCTTTCTTT. Translation: CASSYSTRVGLTEAFF.

The chain recombines TRBV6-5 with TRBJ2-7; 8 bases are a match to TRBD1. This CDR3 region has 15 residues. The V and J ends lost 5 bases and 0 bases, in that order; junction bases with no gene match: 6. The germline V gene encodes CDR1 MNHEY and CDR2 SVGAGI. CDR3 in DNA: TGTGCCAGCAGTAGACAGGGGTCAAGCTCCTACGAGCAGTACTTC. Translation: CASSRQGSSSYEQYF.

The CDR3 region is CASSREQGVDYNEQFF. CDR3 sequence (DNA): TGTGCCAGCAGTCGAGAACAGGGGGTGGACTACAATGAGCAGTTCTTC. The V and J genes are TRBV7-9 and TRBJ2-1; 8 bases are shared with TRBD1. The V and J ends lost 6 bases and 3 bases, in that order; junction bases with no gene match: 10. This CDR3 has 16 residues. Germline CDR1 is SEHNR and CDR2 is FQNEAQ (reference sequence).

The chain recombines TRBV5-6 with TRBJ1-1; D is perhaps TRBD1 (5 bases). Deletions cut 1 base from V and 8 bases from J, with 9 bases between. The CDR3 has 12 residues. The germline V gene encodes CDR1 SGHDT and CDR2 YYEEEE. The CDR3 DNA reads as TGTGCCAGCAGCTTGCAGGGTTGGGAAGCTTTCTTT. It is translated as CASSLQGWEAFF.

The chain uses TRBV5-1 and TRBJ1-1; the D is unclear. Germline V CDR1 and CDR2: SGHRS, YFSETQ. The CDR3 spans 13 residues. With 4 bases removed from V and 6 bases from J, the gap between germline ends came to 13 bases. The CDR3 sequence is CASSQSGDPEAFF. The CDR3 region has the DNA TGCGCCAGCAGCCAGTCGGGAGACCCTGAAGCTTTCTTT.

The chain carries TRBV4-1 and TRBJ2-3; D gene uncertain. Trimming left V 5 bases short and J 6 bases short, with 18 bases between. This CDR3 spans 15 amino acids. Germline CDR1 and CDR2: MGHRA and YSYEKL. The CDR3 coding sequence is TGCGCCAGCAGCACCCGACAAAGGATTGGCGATACGCAGTATTTT. Its protein is CASSTRQRIGDTQYF.

The chain carries TRBV6-5 and TRBJ2-5; D might be TRBD2 (7 bases). The germline gives CDR1 MNHEY, CDR2 SVGAGI. This CDR3 is built from 15 residues. Trimming pared 0 bases from V and 0 bases from J, leaving 8 bases between. In nucleotides, the CDR3 is TGTGCCAGCAGTTACTCGGGGGGGCACCAAGAGACCCAGTACTTC. It codes for CASSYSGGHQETQYF.

The chain links TRBV6-5 to TRBJ2-5, with 8 nucleotides matching TRBD2. Germline V gene sequence: CDR1 MNHEY, CDR2 SVGAGI. This CDR3 is 16 amino acids long. The J segment lost 7 bases and the V segment lost 3 bases, leaving 13 bases of the junction unmatched. The CDR3 is CASSYAGRGGRVTQYF. The CDR3, as DNA: TGTGCCAGCAGTTATGCGGGTCGGGGGGGCAGGGTGACCCAGTACTTC.

The chain is built from TRBV30 and TRBJ1-3, with D possibly TRBD1 on 5 matching bases. Germline V gene data show CDR1 as GTSNPN and CDR2 as SVGIG (reference sequence). V lost 1 base to trimming and J lost 1 base, with 8 bases between them. CDR3 length: 14 amino acids. CDR3 sequence: CAWSEGLSGNTIYF. In DNA form, the CDR3 reads TGTGCCTGGAGTGAGGGGCTATCTGGAAACACCATATATTTT.

This chain's CDR3 is CASSRTSGPGFNEKLFF. Written as DNA, the CDR3 is TGTGCCAGCAGCCGGACTAGCGGGCCCGGGTTTAATGAAAAACTGTTTTTT. The V gene is TRBV14, the J gene TRBJ1-4; D call uncertain. Germline lookup yields CDR1 SGHDN and CDR2 FVKESK. Trimming pared 4 bases from V and 4 bases from J, leaving 19 bases between. This CDR3 contains 17 residues. Supplemented by reference TRBV14 and TRBJ1-4, the full variable domain reads EAGVTQFPSHSVIEKGQTVTLRCDPISGHDNLYWYRRVMGKEIKFLLHFVKESKQDESGMPNNRFLAERTGGTYSTLKVQPAELEDSGVYFCASSRTSGPGFNEKLFFGSGTQLSVL.

Notes on this clone: The conserved phenylalanine or tryptophan normally closing the CDR3 is absent here, so this likely arose from a read error. This rearrangement joins TRBV29-1 to TRBJ1-2, with 10 bases matching TRBD1. The V gene's germline CDR1 is SQVTM and CDR2 ANQGSEA. This CDR3 has 14 residues. V shed 1 base, J shed 8 bases, and the junction held 7 bases outside the gene matches. The DNA for the CDR3 is TGCAGCGTTGAAGGGGTGGGACAGGGGTTCGGCTACACCCTC. It encodes CSVEGVGQGFGYTL.

DNA of the CDR3: TGTGCCAGCAGTGCAGGGGTTGCAAGTGGCTACACCTTC. Residues: CASSAGVASGYTF. J is TRBJ1-2 and V is TRBV27; TRBD1 might be the D (6 bases). In germline, CDR1 is MNHEY, CDR2 SMNVEV (reference sequence). Between the trimmed V and J ends, which lost 5 bases and 7 bases, there was a span of 14 bases. The CDR3 sequence is 13 residues long.